These T cell receptor beta chains were read from a single sample in a study of radiation and T cells in renal cell carcinoma. The method was immunoSEQ multiplex PCR; TCRdb's version includes in-frame clones alone and lacks a portion of them. The profile shows some 120,000 clones, roughly 91% of them singletons. The sample here was blood, taken from a patient whose treatment included radiotherapy and nephrectomy. These receptors were obtained from a woman aged 70 to 79 with renal cell carcinoma. Each CDR3 is given with its conserved first and last residue. The D gene is left open where the match is weak. Only part of the rows carry a size: once, few, many, or a class if the clone is expanded.

d_call: .; v_call: TRBV6-1; clone_size: .; j_call: TRBJ1-6; cdr3_nt: TGTGCCAGCAGTGAAGACTTGGCGGGCAGCTCCTATAATTCACCCCTCCACTTT; cdr3_aa: CASSEDLAGSSYNSPLHF
d_call: .; v_call: TRBV9; clone_size: .; j_call: TRBJ2-5; cdr3_nt: TGTGCCAGCAGCGTAGCCCACGATGCAACCCAGTACTTC; cdr3_aa: CASSVAHDATQYF
d_call: .; v_call: TRBV7-9; clone_size: .; j_call: TRBJ1-5; cdr3_nt: TGTGCCAGCAGCTTGCAGGGGAGGGGCGATCAGCCCCAGCATTTT; cdr3_aa: CASSLQGRGDQPQHF
d_call: .; v_call: TRBV7-2; clone_size: .; j_call: TRBJ1-6; cdr3_nt: TGTGCCAGCAGCCGCGGGGCCCAAAATTCACCCCTCCACTTT; cdr3_aa: CASSRGAQNSPLHF
d_call: .; v_call: TRBV7-8; clone_size: .; j_call: TRBJ2-3; cdr3_nt: TGTGCCAGCAGACCGTGGAAACAGGGCACAGATACGCAGTATTTT; cdr3_aa: CASRPWKQGTDTQYF
d_call: .; v_call: TRBV2; clone_size: .; j_call: TRBJ2-1; cdr3_nt: TGTGCCAGGGGCGTCGGGGTCGGTGAGCAGTTCTTC; cdr3_aa: CARGVGVGEQFF
d_call: .; v_call: TRBV7-9; clone_size: once; j_call: TRBJ2-7; cdr3_nt: TGTGCCAGCAGCCCCGAGGGCGTCGAGCAGTACTTC; cdr3_aa: CASSPEGVEQYF
d_call: .; v_call: TRBV7-9; clone_size: .; j_call: TRBJ2-5; cdr3_nt: TGTGCCAGCAGCTTAAGAAAACAGGGAGAGACCCAGTACTTC; cdr3_aa: CASSLRKQGETQYF
d_call: TRBD1; v_call: TRBV5-4; clone_size: .; j_call: TRBJ1-5; cdr3_nt: TGTGCCAGCAGCTTACAGGGACAGAGCAATCAGCCCCAGCATTTT; cdr3_aa: CASSLQGQSNQPQHF
d_call: .; v_call: TRBV19; clone_size: .; j_call: TRBJ1-2; cdr3_nt: TGTGCCAGTAGTTGGACATTTGGTGGCTACACCTTC; cdr3_aa: CASSWTFGGYTF
d_call: .; v_call: TRBV6-6; clone_size: .; j_call: TRBJ1-4; cdr3_nt: TGTGCCAGCAGTTACTCGCGGCAGAGTGAAAAACTGTTTTTT; cdr3_aa: CASSYSRQSEKLFF
d_call: .; v_call: TRBV7-9; clone_size: .; j_call: TRBJ1-5; cdr3_nt: TGTGCCAGCAGCATGGGACGGTATAATCAGCCCCAGCATTTT; cdr3_aa: CASSMGRYNQPQHF
d_call: TRBD1; v_call: TRBV5-4; clone_size: .; j_call: TRBJ1-2; cdr3_nt: TGTGCCAGCAGCTTGGAGGGGGCCCACTATGGCTACACCTTC; cdr3_aa: CASSLEGAHYGYTF
d_call: .; v_call: TRBV19; clone_size: .; j_call: TRBJ1-1; cdr3_nt: TGTGCCAGTAGTATTGCAAGTTTCTCTTTCTTT; cdr3_aa: CASSIASFSFF
d_call: TRBD2; v_call: TRBV9; clone_size: .; j_call: TRBJ2-1; cdr3_nt: TGTGCCAGCAGTGCCACTAGCGGACTTTTCAATGAGCAGTTCTTC; cdr3_aa: CASSATSGLFNEQFF
d_call: TRBD1; v_call: TRBV7-6; clone_size: .; j_call: TRBJ1-2; cdr3_nt: TGTGCCAGCAGCTTAGAGCCAGGGGGCGTGAGTTATGGCTACACCTTC; cdr3_aa: CASSLEPGGVSYGYTF
d_call: TRBD1; v_call: TRBV15; clone_size: once; j_call: TRBJ2-3; cdr3_nt: TGTGCCACCAGCAGAGGAGGAAACAGGGGCGGTGCAGATACGCAGTATTTT; cdr3_aa: CATSRGGNRGGADTQYF
d_call: TRBD1; v_call: TRBV13; clone_size: .; j_call: TRBJ2-2; cdr3_nt: TGTGCCAGCAGCTTCGGACAGGGGGCTGGGACCGGGGAGCTGTTTTTT; cdr3_aa: CASSFGQGAGTGELFF
d_call: .; v_call: TRBV2; clone_size: .; j_call: TRBJ2-7; cdr3_nt: TGTGCCAGCAGTCCACAGGGTCTCTACGAGCAGTACTTC; cdr3_aa: CASSPQGLYEQYF
d_call: TRBD2; v_call: TRBV9; clone_size: .; j_call: TRBJ2-2; cdr3_nt: TGTGCCAGCGGAACGGGAGGGTACACCGGGGAGCTGTTTTTT; cdr3_aa: CASGTGGYTGELFF
d_call: .; v_call: TRBV9; clone_size: once; j_call: TRBJ2-5; cdr3_nt: TGTGCCAGCAGGGGGAGACAGTCGTGGACCCAGTACTTC; cdr3_aa: CASRGRQSWTQYF
d_call: .; v_call: TRBV29-1; clone_size: .; j_call: TRBJ2-7; cdr3_nt: TGCAGCGTTGTGAAAGTGTCCGGGGCCTACGAGCAGTACTTC; cdr3_aa: CSVVKVSGAYEQYF
d_call: .; v_call: TRBV19; clone_size: .; j_call: TRBJ1-1; cdr3_nt: TGTGCCAGTAGTATTTTGGGGGAAGCTTTCTTT; cdr3_aa: CASSILGEAFF
d_call: .; v_call: TRBV4-3; clone_size: .; j_call: TRBJ2-3; cdr3_nt: TGCGCCAGCAGCCAAGACGGGACTCCTAGCACAGATACGCAGTATTTT; cdr3_aa: CASSQDGTPSTDTQYF
d_call: .; v_call: TRBV30; clone_size: .; j_call: TRBJ2-7; cdr3_nt: TGTGCCTGGAGTGTCGGGTCTTCACGATCTCAGTACTTC; cdr3_aa: CAWSVGSSRSQYF
d_call: .; v_call: TRBV5-1; clone_size: .; j_call: TRBJ1-1; cdr3_nt: TGCGCCAGCAGCTTAGGCTTACTTATCATGAACACTGAAGCTTTCTTT; cdr3_aa: CASSLGLLIMNTEAFF
d_call: .; v_call: TRBV9; clone_size: .; j_call: TRBJ2-5; cdr3_nt: TGTGCCAGCAGCGTAAAGGGACAAGAGACCCAGTACTTC; cdr3_aa: CASSVKGQETQYF
d_call: .; v_call: TRBV27; clone_size: once; j_call: TRBJ2-7; cdr3_nt: TGTGCCAGCAGTTCGTTGGCCTCCTACGAGCAGTACTTC; cdr3_aa: CASSSLASYEQYF
d_call: .; v_call: TRBV9; clone_size: .; j_call: TRBJ1-3; cdr3_nt: TGTGCCAGCAGCGAAGAAACTAAAGGGCTAGGTAGAAACACCATATATTTT; cdr3_aa: CASSEETKGLGRNTIYF
d_call: .; v_call: TRBV7-9; clone_size: .; j_call: TRBJ2-5; cdr3_nt: TGTGCCAGCAGCCTCAAGCAAGAGACCCAGTACTTC; cdr3_aa: CASSLKQETQYF
d_call: .; v_call: TRBV4-2; clone_size: .; j_call: TRBJ2-7; cdr3_nt: TGTGCCAGCAGCCAAGAGGGCCCCGCAGGCTCCTACGAGCAGTACTTC; cdr3_aa: CASSQEGPAGSYEQYF
d_call: .; v_call: TRBV2; clone_size: .; j_call: TRBJ2-2; cdr3_nt: TGTGCCAGCAGTGGGAACCCCTCGTACGGGGAGCTGTTTTTT; cdr3_aa: CASSGNPSYGELFF
d_call: .; v_call: TRBV30; clone_size: .; j_call: TRBJ1-2; cdr3_nt: TGTGCCTGGAGTGTACAAGGGGGGAACTATGGCTACACCTTC; cdr3_aa: CAWSVQGGNYGYTF
d_call: TRBD1; v_call: TRBV4-1; clone_size: .; j_call: TRBJ2-7; cdr3_nt: TGCGCCAGCAGCACGGACAGGGGGCTTATCTACGAGCAGTACTTC; cdr3_aa: CASSTDRGLIYEQYF
d_call: TRBD1; v_call: TRBV27; clone_size: many; j_call: TRBJ1-1; cdr3_nt: TGTGCCAGCAGTTTAACCAGGGGGCGAGGGGGCCGCATGAACACTGAAGCTTTCTTT; cdr3_aa: CASSLTRGRGGRMNTEAFF
d_call: .; v_call: TRBV11-2; clone_size: few; j_call: TRBJ1-1; cdr3_nt: TGTGCCAGCAGCTTTTTCGGAAGGGCTGAAGCTTTCTTT; cdr3_aa: CASSFFGRAEAFF
d_call: .; v_call: TRBV27; clone_size: .; j_call: TRBJ2-3; cdr3_nt: TGTGCCAGCACCGAACTCTATGGACACGGTGGTACAGATACGCAGTATTTT; cdr3_aa: CASTELYGHGGTDTQYF
d_call: TRBD1; v_call: TRBV2; clone_size: .; j_call: TRBJ2-7; cdr3_nt: TGTGCCAGCAGTACAACAGGGGACGAGCAGTACTTC; cdr3_aa: CASSTTGDEQYF
d_call: TRBD1; v_call: TRBV7-6; clone_size: few; j_call: TRBJ2-7; cdr3_nt: TGTGCCAGCAGCTTCGGGCAGGGGGCAGGTTGGCAGTACTTC; cdr3_aa: CASSFGQGAGWQYF
d_call: TRBD1; v_call: TRBV27; clone_size: .; j_call: TRBJ1-1; cdr3_nt: TGTGCCAGCAGTTTACAGGGGACAGGTCTAGGCACTGAAGCTTTCTTT; cdr3_aa: CASSLQGTGLGTEAFF
d_call: .; v_call: TRBV28; clone_size: .; j_call: TRBJ1-5; cdr3_nt: TGTGCCAGTTCAGGATATAGCAATCAGCCCCAGCATTTT; cdr3_aa: CASSGYSNQPQHF
d_call: TRBD2; v_call: TRBV7-2; clone_size: .; j_call: TRBJ2-5; cdr3_nt: TGTGCCAGCAGAAAAGAGGGCGGGGGGCAAGAGACCCAGTACTTC; cdr3_aa: CASRKEGGGQETQYF